This T cell receptor beta chain was retrieved from a study of beta chain features in type 1 diabetes. Study-level results: A potential PCR bias toward shorter templates would be equal in patient and control samples.

In this sample, this clone turned up a few times. What it binds is not known. Via the markers CD45RO/CCR7/CD25/CD127/CD95/CD27, stem cell-like memory, regulatory, central memory and naive CD4+ cells were sorted. Expressed TCRB transcripts were sequenced after all isolated RNA was converted to cDNA. Generated by immunoSEQ multiplex PCR, the TCRdb table keeps only in-frame clones and is missing some. The sample lists almost 250,000 clones, roughly 13% occurring once. The sequenced sample was naive CD4+ T cells from blood. The clonotype comes from a woman in her thirties or forties in good health.

Here the CDR3 reads CASSLLGRTDTQYF. The CDR3 bases are TGTGCCAGCAGTTTATTGGGGCGCACAGATACGCAGTATTTT. The V gene is TRBV28, the J gene TRBJ2-3, with D tentatively TRBD1 (5 bases). CDR1 and CDR2 from the germline V gene are MDHEN and SYDVKM. This CDR3 is built from 14 residues. Between the trimmed V and J ends, which lost 1 base and 1 base, there was a span of 6 bases.